Shown below are 10 T cell receptor beta chains from a single sample sequenced in a study of CD8 T cells in ankylosing spondylitis. TCRdb recomputed calls from the 5' RACE reads with MiXCR, one row per CDR3 protein. Of roughly 64,000 distinct CDR3 sequences detected, around 6.5% appear once; the ten largest clones hold 5%. Sequenced sample: synovial fluid, either unsorted or a sorted T cell fraction (not recorded which). The receptors derive from a male donor with ankylosing spondylitis.

The sample holds many counts of this clonotype. V usage is TRBV5-1 and J usage is TRBJ1-2; no firm D call. The CDR3 sequence is 13 residues long. The ends were cut back, 4 bases at V and 2 bases at J, with 9 bases in the middle. The V gene's germline CDR1 is SGHRS and CDR2 YFSETQ. CDR3 nucleotides: TGCGCCAGCAGCCCGAGTCAAAACTATGGCTACACCTTC. Its translation: CASSPSQNYGYTF.

This clonotype was seen more than once but under ten times. The chain uses TRBV24-1 and TRBJ2-6; D is uncertain. Germline V gene lookup returns CDR1 KGHDR and CDR2 SFDVKD. V was trimmed by 1 base and J by 0 bases, leaving 12 bases between them. The CDR3 length is 18 residues. Here the CDR3 DNA reads TGTGCCACCAGTGATTTTCTCCTCCTCCGCTCTGGGGCCAACGTCCTGACTTTC. Translating it yields CATSDFLLLRSGANVLTF.

This clonotype was seen ten or more times. This chain joins TRBV5-1 and TRBJ1-1, with D unclear. The V and J ends lost 1 base and 4 bases respectively, with 14 bases between them. This CDR3 spans 15 amino acids. Germline values: CDR1 SGHRS, CDR2 YFSETQ. The CDR3 nucleotides are TGCGCCAGCAGCTTGTTTGGGGAGTCCCGCACTGAAGCTTTCTTT. Its protein is CASSLFGESRTEAFF.

This clonotype appeared many times. CDR3 amino acids: CASSLALGGGELFF. CDR3 DNA: TGTGCCAGCAGCTTAGCGCTTGGAGGCGGGGAGCTGTTTTTT. The chain links TRBV7-2 to TRBJ2-2; tentative D call: TRBD2 (5 bases). CDR3 length equals 14 residues. Per the germline V gene, CDR1 is SGHTA and CDR2 is FQGNSA. Trimming stripped 0 bases from V and 7 bases from J, with 9 bases between.

This clonotype was observed a few times. CDR3 region: CASSLLPDSGANVLTF. CDR3 nucleotide sequence: TGTGCCAGCAGCTTATTGCCAGACTCTGGGGCCAACGTCCTGACTTTC. The genes are TRBV7-2 and TRBJ2-6; D not certain. Germline CDR1 SGHTA, CDR2 FQGNSA. This CDR3 has 16 residues. V was trimmed by 2 bases and J by 0 bases, leaving 8 bases between them. Looking up the rest from reference TRBV7-2 and TRBJ2-6 gives the full variable domain: GAGVSQSPSNKVTEKGKDVELRCDPISGHTALYWYRQSLGQGLEFLIYFQGNSAPDKSGLPSDRFSAERTGGSVSTLTIQRTQQEDSAVYLCASSLLPDSGANVLTFGAGSRLTVL.

This clonotype turned up a few times. V usage is TRBV19 and J usage is TRBJ2-1; 8 bases map to TRBD2. With 5 bases clipped from V and 6 bases from J, the junction kept 12 bases outside the gene matches. The CDR3 loop spans 16 amino acids. The germline V gene has CDR1 LNHDA and CDR2 SQIVND (reference sequence). CDR3 sequence reads: CASSPWTSSLCNEQFF. CDR3 in DNA: TGTGCCAGTAGTCCATGGACTAGCTCCCTTTGCAATGAGCAGTTCTTC.

The genes are TRBV4-2 and TRBJ2-1; D uncertain. V dropped 0 bases and J dropped 5 bases, with 8 bases sitting between them. The germline CDR1 and CDR2 sequences are LGHNA and YNFKEQ. The CDR3 covers 14 residues. The CDR3: CASSQEFPDNEQFF. The CDR3 DNA reads TGTGCCAGCAGCCAAGAGTTCCCAGACAATGAGCAGTTCTTC.

This clonotype has a count of ten or more. The genes are TRBV29-1 and TRBJ2-7; 11 bases are shared with TRBD2. V dropped 7 bases and J dropped 2; count of bases not matched to a gene: 7. Germline CDR1 SQVTM, CDR2 ANQGSEA. This CDR3 is built from 14 residues. DNA for the CDR3: TGCAGCGCCACAGGGGGACTAGCGGCCTACGAGCAGTACTTC. Translation gives CSATGGLAAYEQYF.

This clonotype was picked up a small number of times. This chain uses TRBV5-4 with TRBJ2-1; 9 positions agree with TRBD1. The germline V gene has CDR1 SGHNT and CDR2 YYREEE (reference sequence). The V and J ends lost 4 bases and 0 bases, in that order; junction bases with no gene match: 5. This CDR3 region has 16 residues. This CDR3 reads CASSAPGQGSYNEQFF. CDR3 sequence (DNA): TGTGCCAGCAGCGCACCGGGACAGGGCTCCTACAATGAGCAGTTCTTC. Variable domain in full (rest from reference TRBV5-4 and TRBJ2-1): ETGVTQSPTHLIKTRGQQVTLRCSSQSGHNTVSWYQQALGQGPQFIFQYYREEENGRGNFPPRFSGLQFPNYSSELNVNALELDDSALYLCASSAPGQGSYNEQFFGPGTRLTVL.

The rearrangement joins TRBV7-9 to TRBJ1-1; D remains unclear. The CDR3 contains 11 residues. Germline lookup yields CDR1 SEHNR and CDR2 FQNEAQ (reference sequence). Trimming removed 5 bases at V and 7 bases at J, with 8 bases between. In DNA, the CDR3 is TGTGCCAGCAGCGCCCTCTATGAAGCTTTCTTT. It is translated as CASSALYEAFF.